The present TCR beta chain was sequenced within a study of cytomegalovirus exposure and HLA in healthy donors. Overall study findings and caveats: TRBV6-2, TRBV6-3 and some other V segments were excluded as indistinguishable.

This clone was picked up one time. Its matching antigen is unknown. Germline values: CDR1 MNHEY, CDR2 SVGAGI. The V end lost 7 bases, the J end lost 5 bases, and 8 bases lay between the germline ends. The length of the CDR3 is 12 residues. This PCR relied on a set of 60 Vbeta primers and 13 Jbeta primers. Method: immunoSEQ multiplex PCR; TCRdb's copy keeps in-frame clones and lacks some. The sample records some 65,000 clones, just over 65% being singletons. Material for sequencing was PBMCs. The origin of this receptor is a woman aged 25-40 years in good health and CMV-seronegative. The chain couples TRBV6-5 to TRBJ2-2, with D unresolved. The CDR3 DNA is TGTGCCAGCAAATCCGGGACCGGGGAGCTGTTTTTT. It is translated as CASKSGTGELFF.